The 14 T cell receptor beta chains below were found in one sample sequenced in a study of T cells in Graves' hyperthyroidism and ophthalmopathy. The TCR beta CDR3 regions underwent amplification using RNA transcripts as the source. Primed by the HTBI set, a first-round RT-PCR was run on the TCR CDR3. TCRdb redid the calling of the multiplex PCR reads with MiXCR, one entry per CDR3 protein. The table records roughly 700,000 distinct CDR3 sequences, less than 15% of them present only once. Material for sequencing was blood. The receptor source for this set is a woman under 30 with Graves' hyperthyroidism.

This clonotype was seen a few times. The chain carries TRBV2 and TRBJ1-2, with D possibly TRBD1 on 5 matching bases. Per germline, CDR1 SNHLY and CDR2 FYNNEI. This CDR3 contains 15 residues. V was trimmed by 5 bases and J by 0 bases, leaving 13 bases between them. CDR3 bases: TGTGCCAGCAGTTACGACTCGACAGCTAACTATGGCTACACCTTC. Encoded protein: CASSYDSTANYGYTF.

At least ten counts were recorded for this clonotype. The J gene is TRBJ2-7, the V gene TRBV5-1, with D possibly TRBD1 on 6 matching bases. Trimming shortened V by 4 bases and J by 1 base, and 18 bases separated the two germline ends. Germline CDR1 SGHRS, CDR2 YFSETQ. This CDR3 has 16 amino acids. The CDR3 protein is CASSRGTPGASYEQYF. The CDR3 DNA follows: TGCGCCAGCAGCCGCGGTACACCAGGGGCGTCCTACGAGCAGTACTTC.

This rearrangement joins TRBV5-4 to TRBJ1-2; 7 bases fit TRBD1. The junction had 3 bases not matched to a gene; V was cut back by 2 bases and J by 2 bases. Germline-derived CDR1 and CDR2 are SGHNT and YYREEE (reference sequence). The CDR3 spans 14 residues. This CDR3 is CASSFLQGNYGYTF. The CDR3 nucleotides are TGTGCCAGCAGCTTCTTACAGGGGAACTATGGCTACACCTTC. Looking up the rest from reference TRBV5-4 and TRBJ1-2 gives the full variable domain: ETGVTQSPTHLIKTRGQQVTLRCSSQSGHNTVSWYQQALGQGPQFIFQYYREEENGRGNFPPRFSGLQFPNYSSELNVNALELDDSALYLCASSFLQGNYGYTFGSGTRLTVV.

The V call is TRBV9, the J call TRBJ1-5; no definite D call. This CDR3 spans 15 amino acids. Germline lookup yields CDR1 SGDLS and CDR2 YYNGEE. V gave up 3 bases and J gave up 0 bases, with 10 bases separating them. The CDR3 protein is CASSAGGNSNQPQHF. Written as DNA, the CDR3 is TGTGCCAGCAGCGCCGGAGGGAATAGCAATCAGCCCCAGCATTTT.

The chain couples TRBV28 to TRBJ1-4; possible D gene TRBD1, 6 bases. Germline CDR1 and CDR2: MDHEN and SYDVKM. V lost 8 bases and J 6 bases, leaving 13 bases between the germline ends. This CDR3 comprises 13 residues. Here the CDR3 reads CASSLQGYEKLFF. Written as DNA, the CDR3 is TGTGCCAGCTCCTTACAGGGATATGAAAAACTGTTTTTT.

The table lists this clonotype with a few counts. CDR3 coding DNA: TGTGCCAGCAGTTTATTTCAGGGGGGTGAGCAGTTCTTC. Its translation is CASSLFQGGEQFF. The gene calls are TRBV12-3 or TRBV12-4 and TRBJ2-1, with D possibly TRBD1 on 7 matching bases. With 2 bases removed from V and 9 bases from J, the gap between germline ends came to 11 bases. This CDR3 contains 13 residues.

This clonotype was seen more than once but under ten times. The rearrangement links TRBV6-2 or TRBV6-3 to TRBJ2-3; D not certain. Germline V gene data show CDR1 as MNHEY and CDR2 as SVGEGT. Trimming removed 6 bases at V and 1 base at J, with 17 bases between. CDR3 size: 16 residues. In DNA form, the CDR3 reads TGTGCCAGCAGGGGGATCCCCGGAGCCGGCACAGATACGCAGTATTTT. Protein product: CASRGIPGAGTDTQYF.

This clonotype was found many times. This sequence joins TRBV27 and TRBJ1-4, with 9 bases lining up with TRBD1. The CDR3 has 17 amino acids. Germline V gives CDR1 MNHEY, CDR2 SMNVEV (reference sequence). J lost 5 bases, V lost 8 bases, and 15 bases had no gene match. CDR3 region: CASYGRGTGWANEKLFF. DNA of the CDR3: TGTGCCAGCTACGGTCGTGGGACAGGGTGGGCGAATGAAAAACTGTTTTTT.

This clonotype was observed once. The V gene is TRBV15, the J gene TRBJ2-5; the D is unclear. Germline V gene data show CDR1 as LNHNV and CDR2 as YYDKDF (reference sequence). The CDR3 is 16 residues long. V was shortened by 2 bases and J by 4 bases, with 17 bases between the two germline ends. The CDR3 reads CATSRPTTTGRETQYF. The CDR3 DNA sequence: TGTGCCACCAGCAGACCGACGACAACGGGTCGAGAGACCCAGTACTTC.

This clonotype was counted at least ten times. The chain carries TRBV10-3 and TRBJ2-3; the D gene could be TRBD1 or TRBD2 (6 bases each). The CDR3 covers 14 residues. Germline assignment: CDR1 ENHRY and CDR2 SYGVKD. Trimming cost V 5 bases and J 1 base, with 10 bases left between them. CDR3 amino acids: CAISPGGRTDTQYF. The CDR3 DNA reads TGTGCCATCAGTCCCGGGGGCCGCACAGATACGCAGTATTTT.

There are many counts of this clonotype. This CDR3 is CASRGGTVVTETQYF. The DNA for the CDR3 is TGTGCCAGCAGGGGTGGGACAGTTGTGACGGAGACCCAGTACTTC. The rearrangement joins TRBV6-2 or TRBV6-3 to TRBJ2-5; 7 bases agree with TRBD1. V shed 6 bases, J shed 5 bases, and the junction held 12 bases outside the gene matches. CDR1 is MNHEY, CDR2 SVGEGT, per germline. The CDR3 length is 15 residues.

This rearrangement joins TRBV12-3 or TRBV12-4 to TRBJ2-1; D gene uncertain. CDR3 length equals 15 residues. The V and J ends lost 8 bases and 4 bases respectively, with 18 bases between them. CDR3 sequence (DNA): TGTGCCAGCGGCGAGACGGGTGGTGGGTACAATGAGCAGTTCTTC. It is translated as CASGETGGGYNEQFF.

In this sample, this clonotype turned up many times. The V gene is TRBV30, the J gene TRBJ2-3; no clear D gene. Between the trimmed V and J ends, which lost 2 bases and 4 bases, there was a span of 7 bases. The germline gives CDR1 GTSNPN, CDR2 SVGIG (reference sequence). The CDR3 is 12 residues long. The chain's CDR3 is CAWSPQSDTQYF. The CDR3 coding sequence is TGTGCCTGGAGTCCACAGTCAGATACGCAGTATTTT.

This clonotype was counted many times. The V call is TRBV7-8, the J call TRBJ1-2; D possibly corresponds to TRBD1 (6 bases). V lost 4 bases, J lost 2 bases, and 17 bases lay in between. The CDR3 is 16 amino acids. The germline V gene encodes CDR1 SGHVS and CDR2 FQNEAQ. CDR3 in amino acids: CASSSISSGVNYGYTF. The CDR3 region has the DNA TGTGCCAGCAGCTCCATATCTTCAGGGGTAAACTATGGCTACACCTTC. Full variable domain (rest looked up from reference TRBV7-8 and TRBJ1-2): GAGVSQSPRYKVAKRGQDVALRCDPISGHVSLFWYQQALGQGPEFLTYFQNEAQLDKSGLPSDRFFAERPEGSVSTLKIQRTQQEDSAVYLCASSSISSGVNYGYTFGSGTRLTVV.